This T cell receptor beta chain was captured in a study of identical twins. The sample holds a few counts of this clonotype. Its cognate antigen is unknown. Every donor was a healthy Caucasian. The germline gives CDR1 ENHRY, CDR2 SYGVKD. V was clipped by 6 bases and J by 2 bases; unmatched bases: 4. The CDR3 has 15 amino acids. TCRdb analysed the 5' RACE reads with MiXCR anew, one entry per CDR3 protein. This repertoire shows under 350,000 distinct CDR3 sequences, 7.5% to 9.5% found once; its top ten account for approximately 7%. Study-wide results and limits: Cord blood beta clonotypes present at high abundance carried fewer insertions; no such pattern appeared in memory repertoires. Invariant cells of the MAIT and iNKT types might have partly distorted the zero-insertion analyses.

These data are also associated with another study on yellow fever vaccine responses in identical twins. According to that study: In identical twins, vaccine T cell responses appeared partly shared and partly individual.

The clonotype was recovered from a woman under 30 in good health. The sequenced sample was CD8+ T cells sorted from blood. The V gene is TRBV10-3, the J gene TRBJ2-3; 11 nucleotides align to TRBD2. The CDR3 DNA sequence: TGTGCCATCAGCGAACTAGCGGGAGACACAGATACGCAGTATTTT. Translating it yields CAISELAGDTDTQYF.